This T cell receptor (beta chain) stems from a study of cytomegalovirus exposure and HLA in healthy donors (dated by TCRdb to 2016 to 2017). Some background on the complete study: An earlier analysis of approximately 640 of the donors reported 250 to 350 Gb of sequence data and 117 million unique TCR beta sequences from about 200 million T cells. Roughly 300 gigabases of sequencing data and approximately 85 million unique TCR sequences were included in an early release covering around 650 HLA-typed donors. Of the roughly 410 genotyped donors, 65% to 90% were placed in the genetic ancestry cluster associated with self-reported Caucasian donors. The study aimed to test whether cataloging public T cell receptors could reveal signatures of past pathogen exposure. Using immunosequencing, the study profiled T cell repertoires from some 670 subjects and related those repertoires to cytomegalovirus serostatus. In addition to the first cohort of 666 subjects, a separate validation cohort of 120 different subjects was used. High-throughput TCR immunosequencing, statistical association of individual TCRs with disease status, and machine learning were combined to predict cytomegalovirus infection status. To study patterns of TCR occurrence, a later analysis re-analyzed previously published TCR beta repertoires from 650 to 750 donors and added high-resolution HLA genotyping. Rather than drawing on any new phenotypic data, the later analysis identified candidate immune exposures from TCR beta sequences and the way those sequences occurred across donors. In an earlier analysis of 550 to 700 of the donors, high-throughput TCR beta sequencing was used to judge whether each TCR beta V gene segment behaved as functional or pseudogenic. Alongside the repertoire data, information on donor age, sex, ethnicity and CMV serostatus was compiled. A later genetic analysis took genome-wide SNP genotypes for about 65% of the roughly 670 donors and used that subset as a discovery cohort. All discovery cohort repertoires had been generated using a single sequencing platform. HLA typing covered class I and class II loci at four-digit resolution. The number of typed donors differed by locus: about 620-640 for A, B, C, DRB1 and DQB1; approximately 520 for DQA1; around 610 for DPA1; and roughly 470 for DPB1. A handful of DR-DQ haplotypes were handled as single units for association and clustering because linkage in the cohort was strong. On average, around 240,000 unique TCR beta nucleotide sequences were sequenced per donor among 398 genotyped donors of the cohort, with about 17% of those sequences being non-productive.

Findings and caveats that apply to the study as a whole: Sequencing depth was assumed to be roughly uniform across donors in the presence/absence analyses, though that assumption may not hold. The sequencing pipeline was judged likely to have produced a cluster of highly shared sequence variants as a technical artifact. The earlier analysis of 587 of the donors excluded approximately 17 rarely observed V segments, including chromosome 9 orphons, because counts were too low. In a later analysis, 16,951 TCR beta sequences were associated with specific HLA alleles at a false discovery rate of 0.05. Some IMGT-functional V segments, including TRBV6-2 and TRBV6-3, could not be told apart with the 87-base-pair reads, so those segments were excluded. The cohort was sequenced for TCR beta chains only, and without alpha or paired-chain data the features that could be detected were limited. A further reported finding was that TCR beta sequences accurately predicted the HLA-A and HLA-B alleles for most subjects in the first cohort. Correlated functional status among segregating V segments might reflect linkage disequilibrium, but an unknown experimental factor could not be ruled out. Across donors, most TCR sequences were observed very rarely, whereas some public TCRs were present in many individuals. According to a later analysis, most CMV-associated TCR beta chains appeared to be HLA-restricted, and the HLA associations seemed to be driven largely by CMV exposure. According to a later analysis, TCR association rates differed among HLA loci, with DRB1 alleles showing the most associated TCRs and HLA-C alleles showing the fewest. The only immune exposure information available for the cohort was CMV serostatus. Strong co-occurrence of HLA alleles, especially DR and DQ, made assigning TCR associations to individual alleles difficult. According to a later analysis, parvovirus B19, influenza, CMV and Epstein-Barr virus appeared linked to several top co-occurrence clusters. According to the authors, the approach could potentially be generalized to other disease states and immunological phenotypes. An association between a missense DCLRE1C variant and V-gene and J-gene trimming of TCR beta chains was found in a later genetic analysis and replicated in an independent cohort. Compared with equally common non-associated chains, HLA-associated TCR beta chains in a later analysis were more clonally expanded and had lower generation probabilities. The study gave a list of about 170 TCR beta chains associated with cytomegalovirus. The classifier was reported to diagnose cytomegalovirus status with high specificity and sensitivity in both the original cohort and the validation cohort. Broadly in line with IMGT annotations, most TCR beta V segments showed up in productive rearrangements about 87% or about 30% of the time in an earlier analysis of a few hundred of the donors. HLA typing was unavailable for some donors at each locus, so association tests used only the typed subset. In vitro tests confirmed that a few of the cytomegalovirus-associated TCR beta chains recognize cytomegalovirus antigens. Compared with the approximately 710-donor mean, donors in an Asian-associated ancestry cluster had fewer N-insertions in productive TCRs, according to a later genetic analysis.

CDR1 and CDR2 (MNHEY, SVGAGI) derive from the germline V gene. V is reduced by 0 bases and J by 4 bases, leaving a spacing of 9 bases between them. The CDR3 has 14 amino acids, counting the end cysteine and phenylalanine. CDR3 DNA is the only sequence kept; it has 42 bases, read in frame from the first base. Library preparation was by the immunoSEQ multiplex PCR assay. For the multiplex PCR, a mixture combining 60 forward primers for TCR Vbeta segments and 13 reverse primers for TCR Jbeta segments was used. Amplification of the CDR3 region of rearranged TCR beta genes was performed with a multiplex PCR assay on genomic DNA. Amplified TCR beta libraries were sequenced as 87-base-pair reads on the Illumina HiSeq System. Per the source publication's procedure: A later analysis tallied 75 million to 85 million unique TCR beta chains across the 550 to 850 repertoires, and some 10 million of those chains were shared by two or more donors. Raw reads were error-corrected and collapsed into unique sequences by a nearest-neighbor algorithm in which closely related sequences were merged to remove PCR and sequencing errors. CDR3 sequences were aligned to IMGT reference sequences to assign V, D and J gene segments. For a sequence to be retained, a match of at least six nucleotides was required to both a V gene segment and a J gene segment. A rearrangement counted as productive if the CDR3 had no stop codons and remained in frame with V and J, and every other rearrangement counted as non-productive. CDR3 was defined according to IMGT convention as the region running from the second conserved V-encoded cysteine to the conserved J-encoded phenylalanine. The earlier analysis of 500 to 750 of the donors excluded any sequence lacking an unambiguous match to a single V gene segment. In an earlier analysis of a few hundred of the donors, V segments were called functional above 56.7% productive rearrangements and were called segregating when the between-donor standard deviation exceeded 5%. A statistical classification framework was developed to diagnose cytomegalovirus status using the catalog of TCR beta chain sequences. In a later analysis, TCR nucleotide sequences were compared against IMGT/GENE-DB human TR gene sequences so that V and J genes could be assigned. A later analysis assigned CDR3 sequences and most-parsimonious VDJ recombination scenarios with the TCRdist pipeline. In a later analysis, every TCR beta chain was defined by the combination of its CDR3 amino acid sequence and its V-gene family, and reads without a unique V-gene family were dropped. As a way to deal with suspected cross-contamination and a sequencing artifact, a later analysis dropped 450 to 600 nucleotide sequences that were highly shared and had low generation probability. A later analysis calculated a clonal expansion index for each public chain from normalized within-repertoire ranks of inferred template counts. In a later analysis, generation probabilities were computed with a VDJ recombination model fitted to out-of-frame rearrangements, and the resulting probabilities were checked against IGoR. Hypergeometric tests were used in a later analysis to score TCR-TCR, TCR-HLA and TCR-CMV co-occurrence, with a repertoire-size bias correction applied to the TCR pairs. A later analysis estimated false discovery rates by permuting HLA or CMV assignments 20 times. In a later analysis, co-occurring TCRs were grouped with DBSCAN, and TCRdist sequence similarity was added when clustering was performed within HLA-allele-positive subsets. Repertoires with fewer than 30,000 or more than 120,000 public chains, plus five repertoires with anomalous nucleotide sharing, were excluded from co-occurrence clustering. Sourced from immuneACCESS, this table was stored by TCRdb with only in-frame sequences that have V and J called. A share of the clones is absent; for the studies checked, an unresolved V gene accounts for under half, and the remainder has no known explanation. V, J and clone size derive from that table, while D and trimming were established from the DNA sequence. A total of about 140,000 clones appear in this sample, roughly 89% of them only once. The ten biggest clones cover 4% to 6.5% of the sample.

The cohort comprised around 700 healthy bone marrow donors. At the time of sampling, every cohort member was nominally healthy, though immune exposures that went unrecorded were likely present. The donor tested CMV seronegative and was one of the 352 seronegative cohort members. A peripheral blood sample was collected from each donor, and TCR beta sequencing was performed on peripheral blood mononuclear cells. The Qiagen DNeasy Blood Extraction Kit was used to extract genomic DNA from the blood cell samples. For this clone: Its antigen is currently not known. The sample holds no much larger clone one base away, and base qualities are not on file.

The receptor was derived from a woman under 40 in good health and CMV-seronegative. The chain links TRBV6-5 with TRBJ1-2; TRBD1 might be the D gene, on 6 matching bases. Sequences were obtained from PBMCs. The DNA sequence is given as TGTGCCAGCAGTTACTCGGACAGATTCTATGGCTACACCTTC. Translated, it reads CASSYSDRFYGYTF.